This TCR beta chain was sequenced for a study of CD4+ T cells in melanoma. Study observations and caveats: Diverse differentiation states were reported for melanoma neoantigen-specific CD4+ T cells. A reported correlation linked neoantigen-specific CD4+ T cells to CD8+, macrophage and B cell function.

Generated by immunoSEQ multiplex PCR, the TCRdb table keeps only in-frame clones and is missing some. The sample has 9,600 or so clones, 69% seen once. This CDR3 has 12 amino acids. The trim removed 3 bases at V and 8 bases at J, leaving 2 bases unmatched. Germline assignment: CDR1 SGHDT and CDR2 YYEEEE. A note on this clone: Its antigen is not known.

The sample comprised peripheral blood. This sequence joins TRBV5-6 and TRBJ1-2, with 9 bases identical to TRBD1. The clonotype was recovered from a human donor with melanoma. The CDR3, as DNA: TGTGCCAGCAGCTGGGACAGGGCCGGCTACACCTTC. This sequence encodes CASSWDRAGYTF.